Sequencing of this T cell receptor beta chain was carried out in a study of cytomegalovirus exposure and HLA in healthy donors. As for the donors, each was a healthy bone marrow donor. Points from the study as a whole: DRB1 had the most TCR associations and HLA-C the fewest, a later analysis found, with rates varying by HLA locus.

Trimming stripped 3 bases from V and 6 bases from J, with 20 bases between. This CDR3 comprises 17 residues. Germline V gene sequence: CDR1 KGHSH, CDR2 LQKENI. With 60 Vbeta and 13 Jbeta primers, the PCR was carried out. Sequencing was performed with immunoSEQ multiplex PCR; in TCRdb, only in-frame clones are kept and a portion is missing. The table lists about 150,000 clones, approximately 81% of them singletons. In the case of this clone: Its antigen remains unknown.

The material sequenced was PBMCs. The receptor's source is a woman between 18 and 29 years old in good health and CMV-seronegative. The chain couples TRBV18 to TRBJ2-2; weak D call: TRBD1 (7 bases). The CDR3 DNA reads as TGTGCCAGCTCACCGCCGACAGGGCGGAGGGTAGCCGGGGAGCTGTTTTTT. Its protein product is CASSPPTGRRVAGELFF.